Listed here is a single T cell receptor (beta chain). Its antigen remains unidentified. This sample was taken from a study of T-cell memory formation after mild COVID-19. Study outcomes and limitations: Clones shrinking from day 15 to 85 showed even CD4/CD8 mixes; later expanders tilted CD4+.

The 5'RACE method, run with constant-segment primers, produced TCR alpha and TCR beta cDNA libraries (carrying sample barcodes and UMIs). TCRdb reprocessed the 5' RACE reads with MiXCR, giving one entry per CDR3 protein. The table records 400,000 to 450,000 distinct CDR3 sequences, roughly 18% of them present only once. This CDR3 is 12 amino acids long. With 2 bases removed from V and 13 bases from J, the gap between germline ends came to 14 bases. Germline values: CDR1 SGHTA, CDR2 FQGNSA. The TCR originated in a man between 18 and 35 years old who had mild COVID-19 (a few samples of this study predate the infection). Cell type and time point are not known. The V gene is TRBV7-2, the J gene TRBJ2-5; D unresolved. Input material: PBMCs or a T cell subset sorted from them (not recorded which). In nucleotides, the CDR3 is TGTGCCAGCAGCTTACTCGACACTCCAGGGTACTTC. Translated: CASSLLDTPGYF. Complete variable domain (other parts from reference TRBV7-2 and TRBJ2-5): GAGVSQSPSNKVTEKGKDVELRCDPISGHTALYWYRQSLGQGLEFLIYFQGNSAPDKSGLPSDRFSAERTGGSVSTLTIQRTQQEDSAVYLCASSLLDTPGYFGPGTRLLVL.